Below, 20 T cell receptor beta chains from the same sample are listed, as sequenced in a study of cytomegalovirus exposure and HLA in healthy donors. The PCR contained 60 Vbeta and 13 Jbeta primers. The method was immunoSEQ multiplex PCR; TCRdb's version includes in-frame clones alone and lacks a portion of them. The table lists approximately 120,000 clones, about 84% of them singletons. Sequencing was carried out using PBMCs. The receptors derive from a man aged 40-49 years in good health and CMV-seronegative.

The CDR3 sequence: CASSIHGTSYEQYF. The CDR3 nucleotides are TGTGCCAGCAGCATACACGGGACTTCCTACGAGCAGTACTTC. The rearrangement joins TRBV7-2 to TRBJ2-7; the D gene is possibly TRBD2 (6 bases). CDR1 is SGHTA and CDR2 is FQGNSA in the germline V gene. Trimming stripped 5 bases from V and 1 base from J, with 12 bases between. The CDR3 is 14 residues long.

The CDR3 DNA reads as TGTGCCAGCAGCTTGTGGCGGGGGGGAACAGATACGCAGTATTTT. It translates to CASSLWRGGTDTQYF. The gene calls are TRBV5-4 and TRBJ2-3; 9 bases are a match to TRBD2. The CDR3 is 15 residues long. Germline CDR1 is SGHNT and CDR2 is YYREEE (reference sequence). Trimming at V came to 1 base and at J to 3 bases, leaving 3 bases not matched to a gene.

The chain links TRBV27 to TRBJ1-6; tentative D call: TRBD1 (6 bases). Germline CDR1 MNHEY, CDR2 SMNVEV (reference sequence). The V and J ends lost 7 bases and 7 bases respectively, with 17 bases between them. There are 15 residues in the CDR3. The CDR3 region has the DNA TGTGCCAGCACCTCAAAGGTGGGACAAAATTCACCCCTCCACTTT. Its translation is CASTSKVGQNSPLHF.

This clone was found a few times. The V and J genes are TRBV6-5 and TRBJ2-5; D is ambiguous. The CDR3 runs 13 residues. V was cut by 6 bases and J by 1 base, with 9 bases left in between. CDR1 and CDR2 (germline): MNHEY, SVGAGI. The CDR3 nucleotides read TGTGCCAGCAGACTACGAATCCAAGAGACCCAGTACTTC. Protein sequence: CASRLRIQETQYF.

The chain couples TRBV5-6 to TRBJ1-1; maybe TRBD1 (5 bases). CDR3 length equals 15 residues. Germline V gene data show CDR1 as SGHDT and CDR2 as YYEEEE. V dropped 0 bases and J dropped 4 bases, with 13 bases sitting between them. CDR3 DNA sequence: TGTGCCAGCAGCTTGGGGGCCAGGGAAGTCACTGAAGCTTTCTTT. It specifies CASSLGAREVTEAFF.

V is TRBV15 and J is TRBJ1-5; D is unclear. Germline V CDR1 and CDR2: LNHNV, YYDKDF (reference sequence). The CDR3 spans 18 residues. Deletions cut 0 bases from V and 0 bases from J, with 15 bases between. CDR3 DNA: TGTGCCACCAGCAGAGATCGACCGGAGATCCATAGCAATCAGCCCCAGCATTTT. This sequence encodes CATSRDRPEIHSNQPQHF.

The chain has TRBV5-6 and TRBJ2-1; 12 positions match TRBD2. Germline CDR1 SGHDT, CDR2 YYEEEE. The V and J ends lost 4 bases and 7 bases, in that order; junction bases with no gene match: 6. This CDR3 is built from 15 residues. The CDR3 DNA reads TGTGCCAGCAGCCCCAGACTAGCGGGGGTGAATGAGCAGTTCTTC. Amino acid sequence: CASSPRLAGVNEQFF.

V and J are TRBV9 and TRBJ1-4; possible D gene TRBD1, 5 bases. The germline gives CDR1 SGDLS, CDR2 YYNGEE. Trimming pared 4 bases from V and 3 bases from J, leaving 13 bases between. The CDR3 extends over 15 amino acids. This CDR3 reads CASSLGQSSNEKLFF. The CDR3 DNA reads TGTGCCAGCAGCTTGGGGCAGTCCTCTAATGAAAAACTGTTTTTT.

The rearrangement links TRBV5-6 to TRBJ1-1, with unresolved D. CDR3 length equals 13 residues. CDR1 SGHDT and CDR2 YYEEEE come from the germline V gene. The V gene lost 1 base and the J gene lost 6 bases, with 10 bases spanning the gap. The CDR3 protein is CASSLTSVSEAFF. In DNA form, the CDR3 reads TGTGCCAGCAGCTTGACGTCGGTGTCTGAAGCTTTCTTT.

The chain links TRBV5-6 to TRBJ1-2; 9 bases agree with TRBD1. Germline values: CDR1 SGHDT, CDR2 YYEEEE. Trimming removed 2 bases from V and 4 bases from J; junction bases left unmatched: 6. CDR3 length: 15 amino acids. CDR3 sequence: CASSLGDRVSYGYTF. For the CDR3, the DNA is TGTGCCAGCAGCTTAGGGGACAGGGTTTCCTATGGCTACACCTTC.

V usage is TRBV7-9 and J usage is TRBJ1-6; D ambiguous. Germline-derived CDR1 and CDR2 are SEHNR and FQNEAQ (reference sequence). With 5 bases removed from V and 12 bases from J, the gap between germline ends came to 11 bases. The CDR3 has 12 residues. The CDR3 protein is CASSQVGIPLHF. The CDR3 DNA follows: TGTGCCAGCAGCCAAGTGGGCATACCCCTCCACTTT.

The chain joins TRBV9 to TRBJ1-2; TRBD1 is a possible D gene (6 bases). The germline gives CDR1 SGDLS, CDR2 YYNGEE. The CDR3 sequence is 15 residues long. V lost 3 bases to trimming and J lost 5 bases, with 17 bases between them. Here the CDR3 reads CASSATGTSPYGYTF. The CDR3 region has the DNA TGTGCCAGCAGCGCAACAGGGACATCTCCTTATGGCTACACCTTC. Supplemented by reference TRBV9 and TRBJ1-2, the full variable domain reads DSGVTQTPKHLITATGQRVTLRCSPRSGDLSVYWYQQSLDQGLQFLIQYYNGEERAKGNILERFSAQQFPDLHSELNLSSLELGDSALYFCASSATGTSPYGYTFGSGTRLTVV.

The chain combines TRBV30 with TRBJ1-2; D remains ambiguous. Germline loops: CDR1 GTSNPN, CDR2 SVGIG (reference sequence). This CDR3 is 15 amino acids long. V lost 5 bases and J lost 7, with 23 bases in between. The DNA for the CDR3 is TGTGCCTGGGCAAAAAATACACGCTTGGTATTTGGCTACACCTTC. It encodes CAWAKNTRLVFGYTF.

This sequence joins TRBV7-2 and TRBJ2-2; 8 bases are a match to TRBD2. J gave up 5 bases and V 8 bases, and 10 bases lay outside the gene matches. The CDR3 has 15 amino acids. Germline CDR1 SGHTA, CDR2 FQGNSA. CDR3 protein: CASSSGGAGTGELFF. Written as DNA, the CDR3 is TGTGCCAGCTCCTCGGGAGGGGCAGGGACCGGGGAGCTGTTTTTT. Drawing the rest from reference TRBV7-2 and TRBJ2-2, the complete variable domain is GAGVSQSPSNKVTEKGKDVELRCDPISGHTALYWYRQSLGQGLEFLIYFQGNSAPDKSGLPSDRFSAERTGGSVSTLTIQRTQQEDSAVYLCASSSGGAGTGELFFGEGSRLTVL.

V gene TRBV5-8 combines with J gene TRBJ1-1, with 9 bases matching TRBD1. From germline, CDR1 is SGHTS and CDR2 YDEGEE. The CDR3 spans 16 residues. Trimming at V came to 0 bases and at J to 5 bases, leaving 8 bases not matched to a gene. The CDR3 region has the DNA TGTGCCAGCAGCTTGGTGGCGGGACAGGGTTTTACTGAAGCTTTCTTT. It translates to CASSLVAGQGFTEAFF. The complete variable domain, with remaining parts taken from reference TRBV5-8 and TRBJ1-1, reads EAGVTQSPTHLIKTRGQQATLRCSPISGHTSVYWYQQALGLGLQFLLWYDEGEERNRGNFPPRFSGRQFPNYSSELNVNALELEDSALYLCASSLVAGQGFTEAFFGQGTRLTVV.

The chain joins TRBV9 to TRBJ1-1; TRBD1 might be the D (5 bases). This CDR3 region has 13 residues. V was clipped by 6 bases and J by 6 bases, with 15 bases between them. Germline values: CDR1 SGDLS, CDR2 YYNGEE. The CDR3 is CASTGNGGAEAFF. The CDR3 DNA reads as TGTGCCAGCACAGGGAACGGTGGGGCTGAAGCTTTCTTT.

The chain couples TRBV6-5 to TRBJ2-7; the match to TRBD2 covers 13 bases. The CDR3 has 15 residues. Germline-derived CDR1 and CDR2 are MNHEY and SVGAGI. J was trimmed by 2 bases and V by 6 bases; bases with no gene match: 4. The CDR3 DNA is TGTGCCAGCAGCCTGACTAGCGGGGGGCCCTACGAGCAGTACTTC. Protein sequence: CASSLTSGGPYEQYF.

This chain connects TRBV19 to TRBJ1-6; 9 bases line up with TRBD1. Germline CDR1 is LNHDA and CDR2 is SQIVND (reference sequence). CDR3 size: 14 residues. The V gene end was trimmed by 9 bases and the J gene end by 6 bases; junction bases not matched to a gene: 6. CDR3 in DNA: TGTGCCAGCGCGGACAGGGGACTTAATTCACCCCTCCACTTT. It encodes CASADRGLNSPLHF.

The chain links TRBV7-9 to TRBJ1-1, with D possibly being TRBD1 (6 bases). V lost 3 bases, J lost 4 bases, and 15 bases lay in between. Per germline, CDR1 SEHNR and CDR2 FQNEAQ (reference sequence). The CDR3 length is 15 residues. The CDR3 DNA follows: TGTGCCAGCAGCTTTAGCCTAACAGGGAGCACTGAAGCTTTCTTT. Translated: CASSFSLTGSTEAFF. The complete variable domain, with remaining parts taken from reference TRBV7-9 and TRBJ1-1, reads DTGVSQNPRHKITKRGQNVTFRCDPISEHNRLYWYRQTLGQGPEFLTYFQNEAQLEKSRLLSDRFSAERPKGSFSTLEIQRTEQGDSAMYLCASSFSLTGSTEAFFGQGTRLTVV.

The CDR3 DNA follows: TGCGCCAGCAGCCATGAACCGGGACAGGGGAATTTACAGCGAAAAGAAAAACTGTTTTTT. Translated, it gives CASSHEPGQGNLQRKEKLFF. This chain uses TRBV4-3 with TRBJ1-4; 10 positions match TRBD1. Per the germline V gene, CDR1 is LGHNA and CDR2 is YSLEER. After removal of 3 bases from V and 8 bases from J, the junction contained 21 bases not matched to a gene. CDR3 length: 20 residues.